The clone carrying this T cell receptor (beta chain) was detected only once. This sample stems from a study of blood T cell repertoires in COVID-19. The authors' processing: Amplification of reference gene primers was used by the study to estimate nucleated cell counts. Libraries were prepared by immunoSEQ multiplex PCR; TCRdb keeps only in-frame clonotypes and omits some of them. V, J and clone size derive from that table, while D and trimming were established from the DNA sequence. The table records some 160,000 clones, 70% to 90% of them present only once. The V end was cut by 6 bases, the J end by 0 bases, with 14 bases between. CDR3 length equals 15 residues. Germline CDR1 reads MNHNY; CDR2 reads SVGAGI (reference sequence).

This chain joins TRBV6-6 and TRBJ1-2; D might be TRBD1 (5 bases). Material for sequencing was peripheral blood. This TCR was sampled from a man aged 60 to 75 with acute or convalescent COVID-19. The CDR3 sequence is CASRNARDSNYGYTF. Written as DNA, the CDR3 is TGTGCCAGCAGGAATGCTCGGGACTCTAACTATGGCTACACCTTC.